This entry lists 10 T cell receptor beta chains sequenced from one sample in a study of cytomegalovirus exposure and HLA in healthy donors. Data came from immunoSEQ multiplex PCR; TCRdb stores just in-frame clones and leaves some out. The table includes under 250,000 clones, roughly 87% detected once. Source material: PBMCs. Receptors were obtained from a woman between 18 and 29 years old in good health and CMV-seropositive.

The chain couples TRBV5-1 to TRBJ1-2; D might be TRBD1 (5 bases). The V gene lost 0 bases and the J gene lost 3 bases, with 21 bases spanning the gap. CDR3 size: 18 residues. The germline V gene has CDR1 SGHRS and CDR2 YFSETQ. The CDR3: CASSLDPGRGTRDYGYTF. The CDR3 region has the DNA TGCGCCAGCAGCTTGGACCCGGGGAGGGGCACACGGGACTATGGCTACACCTTC.

This chain connects TRBV7-9 to TRBJ2-1, with TRBD2 matching over 12 bases. The CDR3 is 14 amino acids. Per germline, CDR1 SEHNR and CDR2 FQNEAQ (reference sequence). Unmatched junction bases numbered 3, after V lost 5 bases and J lost 7 bases. CDR3 DNA: TGTGCCAGCAGCGCAGGACTAGCGGGAAATGAGCAGTTCTTC. Translation: CASSAGLAGNEQFF. Supplemented by reference TRBV7-9 and TRBJ2-1, the full variable domain reads DTGVSQNPRHKITKRGQNVTFRCDPISEHNRLYWYRQTLGQGPEFLTYFQNEAQLEKSRLLSDRFSAERPKGSFSTLEIQRTEQGDSAMYLCASSAGLAGNEQFFGPGTRLTVL.

This chain joins TRBV7-8 and TRBJ1-2, with 7 bases lining up with TRBD1. Losses at the gene ends were 1 base for V and 8 bases for J; bases not matched to a gene: 7. Germline CDR1 SGHVS, CDR2 FQNEAQ. CDR3 length: 14 amino acids. This chain's CDR3 is CASSLGQGGFGYTF. DNA of the CDR3: TGTGCCAGCAGCTTAGGACAGGGCGGATTCGGCTACACCTTC.

The chain carries TRBV27 and TRBJ2-1; 11 bases agree with TRBD2. V lost 6 bases to trimming and J lost 1 base; unmatched junction nucleotides: 14. Per germline, CDR1 MNHEY and CDR2 SMNVEV (reference sequence). CDR3 length equals 19 residues. The CDR3 DNA is TGTGCCAGCAGCTTCATACAGGTCTTAGCGGGAGGGTCCTACAATGAGCAGTTCTTC. Protein product: CASSFIQVLAGGSYNEQFF.

V gene TRBV18 combines with J gene TRBJ1-1; no firm D call. Deletions cut 2 bases from V and 0 bases from J, with 4 bases between. The CDR3 is made up of 13 amino acids. Germline CDR1 reads KGHSH; CDR2 reads LQKENI. Here the CDR3 DNA reads TGTGCCAGCTCACCAACGGTGAACACTGAAGCTTTCTTT. Translated: CASSPTVNTEAFF. The variable domain in full, with the rest retrieved from reference TRBV18 and TRBJ1-1, is NAGVMQNPRHLVRRRGQEARLRCSPMKGHSHVYWYRQLPEEGLKFMVYLQKENIIDESGMPKERFSAEFPKEGPSILRIQQVVRGDSAAYFCASSPTVNTEAFFGQGTRLTVV.

This clone was counted between two and nine times. This chain connects TRBV27 to TRBJ2-7, with TRBD1 matching over 7 bases. Germline V gene lookup returns CDR1 MNHEY and CDR2 SMNVEV (reference sequence). With 6 bases clipped from V and 4 bases from J, the junction kept 9 bases outside the gene matches. The CDR3 has 14 residues. The CDR3 nucleotides read TGTGCCAGCAGCCCAGACAGGGTTAGGTACGAGCAGTACTTC. Its protein product is CASSPDRVRYEQYF.

V usage is TRBV25-1 and J usage is TRBJ2-1; TRBD1 aligns across 7 bases. V trimming: 1 base; J trimming: 5 bases; junction bases outside the gene matches: 2. Germline lookup yields CDR1 MGHDK and CDR2 SYGVNS. CDR3 length: 14 amino acids. CDR3 in DNA: TGTGCCAGCAGTGAATCTGACAGGGACAATGAGCAGTTCTTC. Translating it yields CASSESDRDNEQFF.

V gene TRBV6-5 combines with J gene TRBJ1-3, with TRBD1 matching 7 bases. Germline V lookup: CDR1 MNHEY, CDR2 SVGAGI. The CDR3 covers 14 residues. V was pared by 5 bases and J by 5 bases, with 6 bases of the junction left unmatched. The CDR3 DNA sequence: TGTGCCAGCAGTACGACAGGGAGAAGAAACACCATATATTTT. Its translation is CASSTTGRRNTIYF.

V and J are TRBV6-5 and TRBJ2-1; D perhaps matches TRBD1 (6 bases). This CDR3 comprises 12 residues. CDR1 is MNHEY, CDR2 SVGAGI, per germline. Trimming took 6 bases from V and 9 from J, leaving 12 bases between them. CDR3 in DNA: TGTGCCAGCAGATCAGGGGTGGGTGAGCAGTTCTTC. It translates to CASRSGVGEQFF.

The chain uses TRBV9 and TRBJ2-5; 7 positions match TRBD2. This CDR3 region has 17 residues. V lost 0 bases and J lost 0; bases outside the gene matches: 8. Germline loops: CDR1 SGDLS, CDR2 YYNGEE. CDR3 in DNA: TGTGCCAGCAGCGTAGGGGGAGGGAGGGGCTACCAAGAGACCCAGTACTTC. It is translated as CASSVGGGRGYQETQYF.